The clone carrying this TCR beta chain was counted only a few times. The CDR3 runs 14 residues. The trim removed 5 bases at V and 4 bases at J, leaving 7 bases unmatched. CDR1 and CDR2 (germline): SQVTM, ANQGSEA. This sample stems from a study of T cells after somatic rescue of genetic block. This table comes from immunoSEQ multiplex PCR, and its TCRdb copy is limited to in-frame clones, with some not included. The sample records just over 14,000 clones, approximately 71% being singletons. This clonotype originated in a man aged 18 to 30. The sample taken for sequencing was peripheral blood mononuclear cells (PBMCs). V gene TRBV29-1 combines with J gene TRBJ2-1, with 8 bases that match TRBD2. The CDR3 region is CSVPTSGSYNEQFF. The CDR3 DNA is TGCAGCGTTCCAACTAGCGGCAGTTACAATGAGCAGTTCTTC.